The rows below give T cell receptor beta chains drawn from one sample of a study of blood T cell repertoires in COVID-19. The data were produced by immunoSEQ multiplex PCR, yet TCRdb's version contains in-frame clones alone and is incomplete. The table has approximately 150,000 clones, 81% seen once. Sequenced material: peripheral blood. The origin of the receptors is a human donor in a cohort sampled during active COVID-19. The CDR3 runs from the conserved cysteine through the conserved F or W. The D gene is left open where the match is weak. Clone size is given for some rows only: seen once, a few or many times, or a class if the clone is expanded.

CDR3 protein,CDR3 DNA,D gene,V gene,clone size,J gene
CASSLVGTGGQNTEAFF,TGCGCCAGCAGCTTGGTAGGGACAGGGGGCCAGAACACTGAAGCTTTCTTT,TRBD1,TRBV5-1,NA,TRBJ1-1
CASSSPGQALSRVTELFF,TGTGCCAGCAGCTCGCCTGGACAGGCCCTCTCCAGAGTGACGGAGCTGTTTTTT,TRBD1,TRBV5-8,NA,TRBJ2-2
CASSFPLDSATPSYEQYF,TGTGCCAGCAGTTTTCCACTGGACAGTGCAACACCCTCCTACGAGCAGTACTTC,NA,TRBV28,NA,TRBJ2-7
CASRQQGPQETQYF,TGTGCCAGCAGACAACAGGGACCTCAAGAGACCCAGTACTTC,NA,TRBV5-4,NA,TRBJ2-5
CASSIGRDRAHLAQHF,TGTGCCAGTAGTATAGGTCGGGACAGGGCCCACCTAGCCCAGCATTTT,TRBD1,TRBV19,NA,TRBJ1-5
CSARRGNEQYF,TGCAGTGCTAGAAGGGGGAACGAGCAGTACTTC,NA,TRBV20-1,NA,TRBJ2-7
CASRQTGAHEAFF,TGTGCCAGCAGACAGACAGGGGCCCACGAAGCTTTCTTT,TRBD1,TRBV7-9,NA,TRBJ1-1
CASSLVPGGEQYF,TGTGCCAGCAGCTTGGTCCCCGGGGGGGAGCAGTACTTC,TRBD2,TRBV5-6,NA,TRBJ2-7
CASSLEGQGRYEQYF,TGCGCCAGCAGCTTGGAGGGACAGGGGAGGTACGAGCAGTACTTC,TRBD1,TRBV5-1,NA,TRBJ2-7
CASRRTGGGRAKETQYF,TGTGCCAGTAGGCGCACGGGGGGCGGGAGGGCCAAAGAGACCCAGTACTTC,TRBD2,TRBV19,few,TRBJ2-5
CASSLDRGETQYF,TGTGCCAGCAGCCTCGACAGGGGAGAGACCCAGTACTTC,TRBD1,TRBV4-2,NA,TRBJ2-5
CASSDREFWNSPLHF,TGCGCCAGCAGTGATAGGGAGTTCTGGAATTCACCCCTCCACTTT,NA,TRBV10-1,NA,TRBJ1-6
CASSLRGTGGRAKNIQYF,TGTGCCAGCAGTTTACGGGGGACAGGGGGCAGAGCCAAAAACATTCAGTACTTC,TRBD1,TRBV27,NA,TRBJ2-4
CSVATGGAQPQHF,TGCAGCGTTGCGACAGGGGGCGCTCAGCCCCAGCATTTT,TRBD1,TRBV29-1,few,TRBJ1-5
CASSLWGQGTDTQYF,TGTGCCAGCAGCTTATGGGGACAGGGAACGGATACGCAGTATTTT,TRBD1,TRBV7-9,NA,TRBJ2-3
CASSFAGDYTDTQYF,TGTGCCAGCAGCTTTGCGGGGGACTACACAGATACGCAGTATTTT,TRBD2,TRBV13,NA,TRBJ2-3
CASQPRPLAGRNNEQFF,TGCGCCAGCCAACCACGACCCCTAGCGGGCCGGAACAATGAGCAGTTCTTC,TRBD2,TRBV10-2,NA,TRBJ2-1
CASSQVSGFYEQYF,TGTGCCAGCAGCCAAGTCTCGGGGTTTTACGAGCAGTACTTC,NA,TRBV14,NA,TRBJ2-7
CASKTAPGGETQYF,TGCGCCAGCAAAACGGCACCCGGAGGGGAGACCCAGTACTTC,NA,TRBV5-1,once,TRBJ2-5
CASSPDISYEQYF,TGTGCCAGCAGCCCCGACATCTCCTACGAGCAGTACTTC,NA,TRBV11-1,few,TRBJ2-7
CASSDRVLAEAFF,TGTGCCAGCAGTGACAGGGTGCTCGCTGAAGCTTTCTTT,NA,TRBV6-1,NA,TRBJ1-1
CASSYLSGEKLFF,TGTGCCAGCAGTTACCTTTCGGGGGAAAAACTGTTTTTT,NA,TRBV6-5,NA,TRBJ1-4
CASGTSGSGEQYF,TGTGCCAGCGGGACTAGCGGGAGTGGCGAGCAGTACTTC,TRBD2,TRBV9,NA,TRBJ2-7
CATSRGIAGGSYEQYF,TGTGCCACCAGCAGAGGAATAGCGGGAGGCTCCTACGAGCAGTACTTC,TRBD2,TRBV15,NA,TRBJ2-7
CSASRTGISYGYTF,TGCAGTGCTAGTCGGACAGGGATTTCCTATGGCTACACCTTC,TRBD1,TRBV20-1,few,TRBJ1-2
CASSTSGRGETQYF,TGTGCCAGCAGTACCTCTGGAAGGGGTGAGACCCAGTACTTC,NA,TRBV6-2/TRBV6-3,NA,TRBJ2-5
CASSSRDGGYNEQFF,TGCGCCAGCAGCTCCCGGGACGGGGGGTACAATGAGCAGTTCTTC,TRBD2,TRBV5-1,NA,TRBJ2-1
CASSSSTPGQGAWFGYTF,TGTGCCAGCAGCTCCTCAACCCCGGGACAGGGGGCATGGTTTGGCTACACCTTC,TRBD1,TRBV5-8,NA,TRBJ1-2
CATSRALQGPYEQYF,TGTGCCACCAGCAGAGCGTTGCAGGGCCCCTACGAGCAGTACTTC,NA,TRBV15,NA,TRBJ2-7
CASSSGSQETRYF,TGCGCCAGCAGCTCCGGTAGCCAAGAGACCCGGTACTTC,NA,TRBV5-1,NA,TRBJ2-5
CASSGPSSGNTDTQYF,TGCGCCAGCAGCGGACCTTCTAGCGGGAATACGGATACGCAGTATTTT,TRBD2,TRBV5-1,NA,TRBJ2-3
CASSLAISGANVLTF,TGTGCCAGCAGCTTGGCTATTTCTGGGGCCAACGTCCTGACTTTC,NA,TRBV5-4,once,TRBJ2-6
CSASISVGTGEQYF,TGCAGTGCTAGTATTAGCGTCGGTACCGGCGAGCAGTACTTC,NA,TRBV20-1,NA,TRBJ2-7
CASSQGGTGANVLTF,TGTGCCAGCAGCCAAGGGGGAACTGGGGCCAACGTCCTGACTTTC,NA,TRBV6-2/TRBV6-3,many,TRBJ2-6
CASSSGQNQPQHF,TGCGCCAGCAGTTCGGGACAGAATCAGCCCCAGCATTTT,TRBD1,TRBV4-1,NA,TRBJ1-5
CASRDRIPEAFF,TGTGCCAGCAGGGACAGAATTCCTGAAGCTTTCTTT,NA,TRBV6-5,NA,TRBJ1-1
CASSLSGVTYEQYF,TGCGCCAGCAGCTTGTCAGGGGTAACCTACGAGCAGTACTTC,NA,TRBV5-1,NA,TRBJ2-7
CASSLELAENYEQYF,TGTGCCAGCAGCTTGGAACTAGCGGAAAACTACGAGCAGTACTTC,TRBD2,TRBV5-4,NA,TRBJ2-7
CASSSYEQYF,TGTGCCAGCAGTTCTTACGAGCAGTACTTC,NA,TRBV2,NA,TRBJ2-7
CASSLAQGDGYTF,TGTGCCAGCAGCTTGGCGCAGGGGGATGGCTACACCTTC,TRBD1,TRBV7-2,NA,TRBJ1-2
CASSLDSGGGTEAFF,TGTGCCAGCAGCTTAGATTCAGGGGGCGGCACTGAAGCTTTCTTT,TRBD1,TRBV7-9,NA,TRBJ1-1